Listed below are T cell receptor beta chains from one sample, sequenced in a study of human T cells and chemical hapten exposure. From the RACE reads, TCRdb called clonotypes with MiXCR, one entry per CDR3 protein. The table shows 80,000 to 100,000 distinct CDR3 sequences, with around 12% occurring only once. Here the sequenced sample was whole blood, taken in connection with sensitization to the hapten diphenylcyclopropenone (DPC). Source of these receptors: a woman in her thirties or forties with alopecia areata. Some clones in this sample may be carry-over from other donors' samples. CDR3s include the opening cysteine and the closing phenylalanine or tryptophan.

V gene: TRBV18; J gene: TRBJ1-5; CDR3 protein: CASSPLNSNQPQHF
V gene: TRBV4-2; J gene: TRBJ2-5; CDR3 protein: CASSQGYQETQYF
V gene: TRBV6-6; J gene: TRBJ1-3; CDR3 protein: CASSPLTGQLSGNTIYF
V gene: TRBV27; J gene: TRBJ2-7; CDR3 protein: CASSFGVGLYEQYF
V gene: TRBV6-2/TRBV6-3; J gene: TRBJ2-3; CDR3 protein: CASSQKADTQYF
V gene: TRBV19; J gene: TRBJ2-3; CDR3 protein: CASSISQGYSDTQYF
V gene: TRBV7-2; J gene: TRBJ2-5; CDR3 protein: CASSLAIRSGKRGETQYF
V gene: TRBV20-1; J gene: TRBJ1-2; CDR3 protein: CSAPGTADGYTF
V gene: TRBV3-1; J gene: TRBJ2-3; CDR3 protein: CASSQTVSTDTQYF
V gene: TRBV5-5; J gene: TRBJ1-2; CDR3 protein: CASSWERTKGYTF
V gene: TRBV9; J gene: TRBJ2-3; CDR3 protein: CASSVRADTQYF
V gene: TRBV9; J gene: TRBJ2-1; CDR3 protein: CASSVSAGNNEQFF
V gene: TRBV4-1; J gene: TRBJ1-5; CDR3 protein: CASSPNGQANQPQHF
V gene: TRBV12-3/TRBV12-4; J gene: TRBJ2-2; CDR3 protein: CAGSLGAGELFF
V gene: TRBV11-2; J gene: TRBJ2-1; CDR3 protein: CASSLDIAGEQFF
V gene: TRBV29-1; J gene: TRBJ2-7; CDR3 protein: CSAWTGGYEQYF
V gene: TRBV12-3/TRBV12-4; J gene: TRBJ2-1; CDR3 protein: CASSTEGADYNEQFF
V gene: TRBV3-1; J gene: TRBJ2-7; CDR3 protein: CASSQDTTGRGQYF
V gene: TRBV5-5; J gene: TRBJ1-2; CDR3 protein: CASSLGQYGYTF
V gene: TRBV28; J gene: TRBJ2-7; CDR3 protein: CASTRTGGEQYF
V gene: TRBV7-9; J gene: TRBJ2-2; CDR3 protein: CASLPNTGELFF
V gene: TRBV6-5; J gene: TRBJ2-3; CDR3 protein: CASSLGTSGRDTQYF
V gene: TRBV5-1; J gene: TRBJ2-1; CDR3 protein: CASSSWTSGRVREQFF
V gene: TRBV2; J gene: TRBJ1-1; CDR3 protein: CASSEGPYAMNTEAFF
V gene: TRBV28; J gene: TRBJ2-7; CDR3 protein: CASSFGRQYF
V gene: TRBV7-9; J gene: TRBJ2-7; CDR3 protein: CASSSRTSGVYEQYF
V gene: TRBV20-1; J gene: TRBJ1-2; CDR3 protein: CSARDRDKLSGYTF
V gene: TRBV6-6; J gene: TRBJ2-3; CDR3 protein: CASWGRVVGDTQYF
V gene: TRBV12-3/TRBV12-4; J gene: TRBJ1-3; CDR3 protein: CASSQLQGSGTIYF
V gene: TRBV29-1; J gene: TRBJ2-3; CDR3 protein: CSVSPGGSTDTQYF
V gene: TRBV7-3; J gene: TRBJ2-6; CDR3 protein: CASSSSSGVSGANVLTF
V gene: TRBV29-1; J gene: TRBJ2-1; CDR3 protein: CSARQALSSYNEQFF
V gene: TRBV2; J gene: TRBJ2-2; CDR3 protein: CASSPTSGNTGELFF
V gene: TRBV5-4; J gene: TRBJ2-7; CDR3 protein: CASSPGLAGPHEQYF
V gene: TRBV28; J gene: TRBJ2-5; CDR3 protein: CASSLPASGSLTQYF
V gene: TRBV15; J gene: TRBJ1-1; CDR3 protein: CATSRPQGTEAFF
V gene: TRBV10-1; J gene: TRBJ1-2; CDR3 protein: CASSALLVAERANYGYTF
V gene: TRBV12-3/TRBV12-4; J gene: TRBJ1-5; CDR3 protein: CASNLYLNQPQHF
V gene: TRBV20-1; J gene: TRBJ2-1; CDR3 protein: CSASPTTSGRASYNEQFF
V gene: TRBV12-3/TRBV12-4; J gene: TRBJ2-2; CDR3 protein: CASGYRSFNTGELFF
V gene: TRBV4-2; J gene: TRBJ2-2; CDR3 protein: CASSQEPGPNTGELFF
V gene: TRBV10-3; J gene: TRBJ2-7; CDR3 protein: CAISESASGTYEQYF
V gene: TRBV6-6; J gene: TRBJ1-1; CDR3 protein: CASTFHRGQGTEAFF
V gene: TRBV7-2; J gene: TRBJ2-7; CDR3 protein: CASSLGLAREQYF
V gene: TRBV24-1; J gene: TRBJ2-7; CDR3 protein: CATSDSTGAHYEQYF
V gene: TRBV5-1; J gene: TRBJ1-6; CDR3 protein: CASSLGVRGSPLHF
V gene: TRBV28; J gene: TRBJ1-4; CDR3 protein: CASDGADPAGKLFF
V gene: TRBV18; J gene: TRBJ1-5; CDR3 protein: CASSLGQGIGEPQHF
V gene: TRBV11-2; J gene: TRBJ2-5; CDR3 protein: CASSLGGGYGETQYF
V gene: TRBV18; J gene: TRBJ2-3; CDR3 protein: CASSPDGVTDTQYF
V gene: TRBV7-8; J gene: TRBJ2-7; CDR3 protein: CASSPRRSSRGVGSYEQYF